One and the same sample provided the 30 T cell receptor beta chains below, sequenced in a study of blood T cell repertoires in COVID-19. Clones were sequenced by immunoSEQ multiplex PCR, and TCRdb holds only the in-frame ones, with some missing. The repertoire holds some 250,000 clones, with around 83% as singletons. The specimen was peripheral blood. The source is a man aged 35 to 55 with active or convalescent COVID-19.

This chain links TRBV12-5 with TRBJ2-7, with D possibly matching TRBD2 (6 bases). This CDR3 spans 15 amino acids. The germline V and J ends were trimmed by 0 bases and 6 bases, with 15 bases remaining between them. Germline CDR1 LGHNT, CDR2 FRNRAP. CDR3 nucleotide sequence: TGTGCTAGTGGTTTGGTCATCCTAGCGTCGATCGAGCAGTACTTC. This translates into CASGLVILASIEQYF.

The chain uses TRBV3-1 (or the pseudogene TRBV3-2) and TRBJ1-1, with D possibly being TRBD1 (6 bases). V was cut by 7 bases and J by 1 base, with 13 bases left in between. This CDR3 region has 14 residues. Germline V gene data show CDR1 as LGHDT and CDR2 as YNNKEL (reference sequence). This chain's CDR3 is CASKVRGGNTEAFF. The CDR3, as DNA: TGTGCCAGCAAGGTGAGGGGGGGGAACACTGAAGCTTTCTTT.

The J gene is TRBJ2-1, the V gene TRBV7-2, with TRBD1 matching 7 bases. Germline V CDR1 and CDR2: SGHTA, FQGNSA. This CDR3 is built from 12 residues. Losses at the gene ends were 5 bases for V and 15 bases for J; bases not matched to a gene: 10. The CDR3 spells CASSSTGVGRFF. The CDR3 DNA is TGTGCCAGCAGCAGCACAGGGGTCGGGCGGTTCTTC.

The V and J genes are TRBV5-1 and TRBJ2-1, with 9 bases fitting TRBD1. From germline, CDR1 is SGHRS and CDR2 YFSETQ. The CDR3 is made up of 15 amino acids. J was trimmed by 3 bases and V by 6 bases; bases with no gene match: 7. CDR3 coding DNA: TGCGCCAGCATCCTGGACAGGGGAAACTACAATGAGCAGTTCTTC. Protein product: CASILDRGNYNEQFF.

The CDR3 coding sequence is TGTGCCAGCACCGAGACAGCCAGAAGTTCCTACGAGCAGTACTTC. It encodes CASTETARSSYEQYF. The chain carries TRBV6-5 and TRBJ2-7; a weak D match, TRBD1 (5 bases). This CDR3 is built from 15 residues. Trimming left V 7 bases short and J 1 base short, with 17 bases between. Germline V gives CDR1 MNHEY, CDR2 SVGAGI.

This chain connects TRBV3-1 (or the pseudogene TRBV3-2) to TRBJ2-7, with 7 bases aligning to TRBD1. The germline CDR1 and CDR2 sequences are LGHDT and YNNKEL (reference sequence). CDR3 length: 13 residues. The trim removed 2 bases at V and 3 bases at J, leaving 1 base unmatched. Written as DNA, the CDR3 is TGTGCCAGCAGCCAACACAGGGGCTACGAGCAGTACTTC. Amino acids: CASSQHRGYEQYF.

The chain uses TRBV6-5 and TRBJ1-1; D may be TRBD1 (6 bases). The CDR3 is 13 amino acids. CDR1 is MNHEY, CDR2 SVGAGI, per germline. Between the trimmed V and J ends, which lost 4 bases and 8 bases, there was a span of 14 bases. This chain's CDR3 is CASSSIDRQEAFF. The CDR3 DNA is TGTGCCAGCAGTTCTATAGACAGGCAAGAAGCTTTCTTT.

The chain links TRBV18 to TRBJ1-2, with D perhaps TRBD1 (6 bases). There are 16 residues in the CDR3. Germline V CDR1 and CDR2: KGHSH, LQKENI. V lost 6 bases to trimming and J lost 3 bases, with 20 bases between them. As DNA, the CDR3 is TGTGCCAGCTCTGAAATCGGGGGGCCTATTGACTATGGCTACACCTTC. Amino acid sequence: CASSEIGGPIDYGYTF. The variable domain in full, with the rest retrieved from reference TRBV18 and TRBJ1-2, is NAGVMQNPRHLVRRRGQEARLRCSPMKGHSHVYWYRQLPEEGLKFMVYLQKENIIDESGMPKERFSAEFPKEGPSILRIQQVVRGDSAAYFCASSEIGGPIDYGYTFGSGTRLTVV.

J is TRBJ1-3 and V is TRBV19; D might be TRBD1 (6 bases). Germline CDR1 LNHDA, CDR2 SQIVND (reference sequence). V was shortened by 7 bases and J by 4 bases, with 8 bases between the two germline ends. The CDR3 has 12 amino acids. The CDR3 region has the DNA TGTGCCAGTATGGGGGCAGGAAACACCATATATTTT. This translates into CASMGAGNTIYF.

The V call is TRBV5-1, the J call TRBJ2-6; D is perhaps TRBD1 (5 bases). This CDR3 contains 16 residues. Germline lookup yields CDR1 SGHRS and CDR2 YFSETQ. V shed 5 bases and J shed 0 bases, with 12 bases lying between them. The CDR3 nucleotides read TGCGCCAGCAGTCATCAGGGCACCTCTGGGGCCAACGTCCTGACTTTC. It encodes CASSHQGTSGANVLTF. The full variable domain, completed using reference TRBV5-1 and TRBJ2-6, is KAGVTQTPRYLIKTRGQQVTLSCSPISGHRSVSWYQQTPGQGLQFLFEYFSETQRNKGNFPGRFSGRQFSNSRSEMNVSTLELGDSALYLCASSHQGTSGANVLTFGAGSRLTVL.

The genes are TRBV24-1 and TRBJ2-2; 7 bases fit TRBD2. The CDR3 totals 15 residues. Germline V CDR1 and CDR2: KGHDR, SFDVKD. The V and J ends lost 5 bases and 0 bases, in that order; junction bases with no gene match: 2. CDR3 sequence: CATSGLAANTGELFF. CDR3 nucleotides: TGTGCCACCAGTGGGCTAGCGGCGAACACCGGGGAGCTGTTTTTT.

The chain joins TRBV7-2 to TRBJ1-5; D remains ambiguous. The CDR3 is made up of 15 amino acids. V was shortened by 5 bases and J by 0 bases, with 11 bases between the two germline ends. The germline V gene encodes CDR1 SGHTA and CDR2 FQGNSA. CDR3 protein: CASSRSAGSNQPQHF. DNA of the CDR3: TGTGCCAGCAGCCGCTCAGCGGGTAGCAATCAGCCCCAGCATTTT.

This clone was counted once. V and J are TRBV20-1 and TRBJ1-1; D ambiguous. CDR1 is DFQATT and CDR2 is SNEGSKA in the germline V gene (reference sequence). V lost 3 bases to trimming and J lost 10 bases, with 12 bases between them. The CDR3 is 11 amino acids. The CDR3 protein is CSASATAAAFF. The CDR3 region has the DNA TGCAGTGCTAGTGCTACTGCTGCAGCTTTCTTT.

This clone was recorded only once. This chain uses TRBV6-5 with TRBJ2-1, with D perhaps TRBD1 (6 bases). V lost 0 bases, J lost 0 bases, and 6 bases lay in between. The CDR3 consists of 15 residues. Germline CDR1 reads MNHEY; CDR2 reads SVGAGI. CDR3 nucleotides: TGTGCCAGCAGTTACTCAGGGGGCTCCTACAATGAGCAGTTCTTC. Protein sequence: CASSYSGGSYNEQFF.

This clone came up a few times. J is TRBJ2-3 and V is TRBV6-2 or TRBV6-3; 8 positions match TRBD2. This CDR3 region has 18 residues. CDR1 is MNHEY and CDR2 is SVGEGT in the germline V gene. The ends lost 4 bases at V and 0 bases at J; junction bases unmatched: 12. The CDR3 is CASSSYGGATLSTDTQYF. The CDR3 coding sequence is TGTGCCAGCAGTTCCTACGGGGGGGCCACCCTTAGCACAGATACGCAGTATTTT.

The chain uses TRBV28 and TRBJ2-1; 9 bases fit TRBD2. This CDR3 spans 16 amino acids. Germline CDR1 and CDR2: MDHEN and SYDVKM. The V segment lost 3 bases and the J segment 4 bases; nucleotides outside the gene matches: 7. The CDR3 here is CASSFRLAVTYNEQFF. DNA for the CDR3: TGTGCCAGCAGTTTCCGACTAGCGGTTACATACAATGAGCAGTTCTTC.

This clone was picked up many times. The V call is TRBV29-1, the J call TRBJ1-2; perhaps TRBD1 as D (6 bases). The CDR3 has 15 amino acids. With 2 bases removed from V and 7 bases from J, the gap between germline ends came to 20 bases. CDR1 SQVTM and CDR2 ANQGSEA come from the germline V gene. This chain's CDR3 is CSVEMGATGPGGYTF. CDR3 in DNA: TGCAGCGTTGAAATGGGGGCAACGGGACCAGGTGGCTACACCTTC.

The rearrangement links TRBV7-2 to TRBJ1-5; D is perhaps TRBD1 (5 bases). Deletions cut 3 bases from V and 6 bases from J, with 6 bases between. The CDR3 is 12 amino acids. Germline V gene data show CDR1 as SGHTA and CDR2 as FQGNSA. The CDR3 here is CASSLGGQPQHF. CDR3 nucleotides: TGTGCCAGCAGCTTGGGGGGTCAGCCCCAGCATTTT. Full variable domain (remainder filled in from reference TRBV7-2 and TRBJ1-5): GAGVSQSPSNKVTEKGKDVELRCDPISGHTALYWYRQSLGQGLEFLIYFQGNSAPDKSGLPSDRFSAERTGGSVSTLTIQRTQQEDSAVYLCASSLGGQPQHFGDGTRLSIL.

In DNA form, the CDR3 reads TGTGCCAGCAGCTTTGACACCCTACGAAATTCACCCCTCCACTTT. This codes for CASSFDTLRNSPLHF. The chain carries TRBV7-9 and TRBJ1-6; D is uncertain. The V gene's germline CDR1 is SEHNR and CDR2 FQNEAQ (reference sequence). The CDR3 is 15 amino acids. Trimming left V 3 bases short and J 7 bases short, with 13 bases between.

This clone was seen only once. J is TRBJ2-2 and V is TRBV7-9; D is unclear. Trimming stripped 6 bases from V and 7 bases from J, with 9 bases between. From germline, CDR1 is SEHNR and CDR2 FQNEAQ (reference sequence). This CDR3 has 12 amino acids. The CDR3 DNA reads TGTGCCAGCAGAGTACGACTCGGGGAGCTGTTTTTT. The encoded protein is CASRVRLGELFF.

The rearrangement uses TRBV7-2 and TRBJ2-2, with D unclear. Germline loops: CDR1 SGHTA, CDR2 FQGNSA. Trimming shortened V by 1 base and J by 1 base, and 10 bases separated the two germline ends. The CDR3 sequence is 16 residues long. The CDR3 is CASSLVPGMNTGELFF. DNA for the CDR3: TGTGCCAGCAGCTTAGTTCCCGGTATGAACACCGGGGAGCTGTTTTTT.

This chain links TRBV5-6 with TRBJ1-1; TRBD1 matches at 7 bases. Germline V lookup: CDR1 SGHDT, CDR2 YYEEEE. J gave up 9 bases and V 4 bases, and 6 bases lay outside the gene matches. The CDR3 is 12 residues long. CDR3 protein: CASSPGQAKAFF. For the CDR3, the DNA is TGTGCCAGCAGCCCCGGACAGGCAAAAGCTTTCTTT.

This sequence joins TRBV5-5 and TRBJ2-7, with a weak D call TRBD1 (6 bases). Germline CDR1 is SGHKS and CDR2 is YYEKEE (reference sequence). The CDR3 is 14 amino acids. With 3 bases removed from V and 0 bases from J, the gap between germline ends came to 10 bases. Here the CDR3 DNA reads TGTGCCAGCAGCTCCGGGACAACCTCCTACGAGCAGTACTTC. Residues: CASSSGTTSYEQYF.

This clone was picked up one time. This rearrangement joins TRBV12-3 or TRBV12-4 to TRBJ1-1; TRBD1 might be the D (6 bases). The CDR3 runs 13 residues. Between the trimmed V and J ends, which lost 6 bases and 0 bases, there was a span of 8 bases. The CDR3 coding sequence is TGTGCCAGCAGATGGACAGTGAACACTGAAGCTTTCTTT. This translates into CASRWTVNTEAFF.

The chain has TRBV30 and TRBJ1-2; 8 positions match TRBD1. J gave up 6 bases and V 3 bases, and 6 bases lay outside the gene matches. The CDR3 contains 13 residues. Per germline, CDR1 GTSNPN and CDR2 SVGIG (reference sequence). Written as DNA, the CDR3 is TGTGCCTGGAGGCGGGACAGGTGGAATGGCTACACCTTC. Its translation: CAWRRDRWNGYTF.

J is TRBJ1-2 and V is TRBV2; possibly TRBD1 for D (5 bases). The germline V gene has CDR1 SNHLY and CDR2 FYNNEI. Between the trimmed V and J ends, which lost 3 bases and 3 bases, there was a span of 17 bases. The CDR3 totals 16 residues. The CDR3 sequence: CASSDTPGPLDYGYTF. CDR3 nucleotide sequence: TGTGCCAGCAGTGATACCCCAGGGCCCTTAGACTATGGCTACACCTTC.

J is TRBJ2-1 and V is TRBV18; TRBD2 might be the D (7 bases). V dropped 4 bases and J dropped 8 bases, with 12 bases sitting between them. Germline assignment: CDR1 KGHSH and CDR2 LQKENI. The CDR3 covers 13 residues. The CDR3 is CASSQTGGDEQFF. For the CDR3, the DNA is TGTGCCAGCTCACAAACGGGGGGCGATGAGCAGTTCTTC.

The rearrangement links TRBV6-2 or TRBV6-3 to TRBJ2-3, with D possibly matching TRBD2 (7 bases). Germline CDR1 is MNHEY and CDR2 is SVGEGT. Trimming took off 3 bases at V and 3 bases at J, with 13 bases between the two ends. The CDR3 runs to 15 residues. As DNA, the CDR3 is TGTGCCAGCAGTTATGGGGGGGCGGAGACAGATACGCAGTATTTT. Protein sequence: CASSYGGAETDTQYF.

The chain couples TRBV2 to TRBJ1-5, with D hard to call. The germline V gene has CDR1 SNHLY and CDR2 FYNNEI. The CDR3 totals 15 residues. Trimming stripped 5 bases from V and 0 bases from J, with 11 bases between. This chain's CDR3 is CASSTVLTSNQPQHF. DNA for the CDR3: TGTGCCAGCAGTACTGTGTTAACTAGCAATCAGCCCCAGCATTTT.

The gene calls are TRBV2 and TRBJ2-7; D gene uncertain. This CDR3 is built from 11 residues. With 6 bases removed from V and 2 bases from J, the gap between germline ends came to 5 bases. CDR1 and CDR2 from the germline V gene are SNHLY and FYNNEI. The CDR3: CASSVTYEQYF. For the CDR3, the DNA is TGTGCCAGCAGCGTAACCTACGAGCAGTACTTC.